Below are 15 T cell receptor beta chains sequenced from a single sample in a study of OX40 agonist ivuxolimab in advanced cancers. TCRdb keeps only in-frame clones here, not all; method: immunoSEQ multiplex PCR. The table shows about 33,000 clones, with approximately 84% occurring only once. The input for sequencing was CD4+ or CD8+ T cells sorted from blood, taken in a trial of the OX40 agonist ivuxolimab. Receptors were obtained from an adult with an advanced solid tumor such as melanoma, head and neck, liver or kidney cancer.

In DNA, the CDR3 is TGTGCCAGCAGCCGGGCCCGCTCCTACAATGAGCAGTTCTTC. Translation gives CASSRARSYNEQFF. The V gene is TRBV28, the J gene TRBJ2-1; no firm D call. Germline CDR1 is MDHEN and CDR2 is SYDVKM. Trimming removed 6 bases from V and 0 bases from J, with 9 bases in between. This CDR3 comprises 14 residues.

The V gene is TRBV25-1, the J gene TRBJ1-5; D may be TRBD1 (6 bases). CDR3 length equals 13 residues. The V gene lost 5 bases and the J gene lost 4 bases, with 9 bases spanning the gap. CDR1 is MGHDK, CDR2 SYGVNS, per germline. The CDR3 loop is CASSQTGNQPQHF. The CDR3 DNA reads TGTGCCAGCAGTCAAACAGGGAATCAGCCCCAGCATTTT.

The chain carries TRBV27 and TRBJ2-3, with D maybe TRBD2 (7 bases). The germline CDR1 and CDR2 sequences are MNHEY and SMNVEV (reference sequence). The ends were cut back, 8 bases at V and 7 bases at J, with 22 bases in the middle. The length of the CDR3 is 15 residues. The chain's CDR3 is CASALGGDYPNTQYF. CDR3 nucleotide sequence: TGTGCCAGCGCCCTAGGGGGGGACTACCCTAATACGCAGTATTTT.

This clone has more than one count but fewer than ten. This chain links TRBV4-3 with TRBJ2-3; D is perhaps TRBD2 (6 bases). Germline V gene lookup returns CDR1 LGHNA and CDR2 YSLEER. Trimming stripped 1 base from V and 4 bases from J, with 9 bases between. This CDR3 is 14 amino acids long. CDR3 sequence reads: CASSQGGEADTQYF. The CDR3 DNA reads TGCGCCAGCAGCCAAGGAGGGGAGGCAGATACGCAGTATTTT.

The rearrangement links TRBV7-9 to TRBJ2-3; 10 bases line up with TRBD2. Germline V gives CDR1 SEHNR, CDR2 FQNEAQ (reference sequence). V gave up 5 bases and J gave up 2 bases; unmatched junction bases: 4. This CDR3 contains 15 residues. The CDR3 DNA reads TGTGCCAGCAGCATACTAGCGGGACCCACAGATACGCAGTATTTT. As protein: CASSILAGPTDTQYF. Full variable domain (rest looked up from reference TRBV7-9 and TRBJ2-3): DTGVSQNPRHKITKRGQNVTFRCDPISEHNRLYWYRQTLGQGPEFLTYFQNEAQLEKSRLLSDRFSAERPKGSFSTLEIQRTEQGDSAMYLCASSILAGPTDTQYFGPGTRLTVL.

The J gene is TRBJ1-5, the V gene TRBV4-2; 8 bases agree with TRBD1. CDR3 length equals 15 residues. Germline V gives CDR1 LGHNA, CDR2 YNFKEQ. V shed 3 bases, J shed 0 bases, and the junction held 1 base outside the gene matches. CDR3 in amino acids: CASSQGTGSNQPQHF. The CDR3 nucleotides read TGTGCCAGCAGCCAGGGGACAGGTAGCAATCAGCCCCAGCATTTT.

The CDR3 region has the DNA TGTGCCAGCAGTCCCTATGACAGGTATGAAGCTTTCTTT. It is translated as CASSPYDRYEAFF. The chain recombines TRBV28 with TRBJ1-1; possibly TRBD1 for D (6 bases). Deletions cut 5 bases from V and 7 bases from J, with 14 bases between. Germline V gene sequence: CDR1 MDHEN, CDR2 SYDVKM. The length of the CDR3 is 13 residues.

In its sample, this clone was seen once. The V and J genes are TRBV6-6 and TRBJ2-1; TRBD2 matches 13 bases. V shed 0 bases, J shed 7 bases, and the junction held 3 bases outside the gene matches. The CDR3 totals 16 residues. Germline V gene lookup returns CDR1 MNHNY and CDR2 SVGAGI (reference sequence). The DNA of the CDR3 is TGTGCCAGCAGTTACTCCGGGACTAGCGGGGTGAATGAGCAGTTCTTC. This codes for CASSYSGTSGVNEQFF.

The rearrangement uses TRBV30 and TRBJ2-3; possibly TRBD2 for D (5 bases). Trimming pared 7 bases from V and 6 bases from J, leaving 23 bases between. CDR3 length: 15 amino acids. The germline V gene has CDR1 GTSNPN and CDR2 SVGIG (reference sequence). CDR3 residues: CASEPDGTGWDTQYF. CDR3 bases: TGTGCCTCAGAACCGGACGGCACGGGGTGGGATACGCAGTATTTT. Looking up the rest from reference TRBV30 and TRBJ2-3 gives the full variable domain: SQTIHQWPATLVQPVGSPLSLECTVEGTSNPNLYWYRQAAGRGLQLLFYSVGIGQISSEVPQNLSASRPQDRQFILSSKKLLLSDSGFYLCASEPDGTGWDTQYFGPGTRLTVL.

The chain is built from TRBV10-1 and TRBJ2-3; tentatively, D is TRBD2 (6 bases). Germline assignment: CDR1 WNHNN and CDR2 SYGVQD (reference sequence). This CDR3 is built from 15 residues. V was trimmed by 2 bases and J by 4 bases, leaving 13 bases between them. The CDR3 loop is CASSETPGSADTQYF. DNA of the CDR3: TGCGCCAGCAGTGAGACCCCCGGGAGCGCAGATACGCAGTATTTT.

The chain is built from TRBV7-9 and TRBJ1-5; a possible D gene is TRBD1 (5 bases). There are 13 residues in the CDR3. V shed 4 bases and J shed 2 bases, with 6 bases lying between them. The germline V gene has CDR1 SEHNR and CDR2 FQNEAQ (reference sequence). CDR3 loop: CASSWGGNQPQHF. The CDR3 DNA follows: TGTGCCAGCAGCTGGGGGGGCAATCAGCCCCAGCATTTT.

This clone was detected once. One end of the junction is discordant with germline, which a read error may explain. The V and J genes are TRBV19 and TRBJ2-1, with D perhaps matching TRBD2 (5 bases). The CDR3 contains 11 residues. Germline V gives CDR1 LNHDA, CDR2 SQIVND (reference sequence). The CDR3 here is CASSIGGHKIF. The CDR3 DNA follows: TGTGCCAGTAGTATAGGCGGGCACAAGATCTTC.

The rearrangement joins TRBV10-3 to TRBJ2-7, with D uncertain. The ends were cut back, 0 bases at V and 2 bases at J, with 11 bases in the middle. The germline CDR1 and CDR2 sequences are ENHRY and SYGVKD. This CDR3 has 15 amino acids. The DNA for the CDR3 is TGTGCCATCAGTGAGTCAGAGTACCGGACCTACGAGCAGTACTTC. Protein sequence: CAISESEYRTYEQYF.

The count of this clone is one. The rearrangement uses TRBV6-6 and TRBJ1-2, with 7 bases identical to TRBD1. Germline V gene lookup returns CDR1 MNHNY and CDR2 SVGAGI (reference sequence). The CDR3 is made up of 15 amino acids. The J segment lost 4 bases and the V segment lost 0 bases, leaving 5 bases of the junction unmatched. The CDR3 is CASSYSRTGPYGYTF. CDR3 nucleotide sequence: TGTGCCAGCAGTTACTCGAGGACAGGCCCCTATGGCTACACCTTC.

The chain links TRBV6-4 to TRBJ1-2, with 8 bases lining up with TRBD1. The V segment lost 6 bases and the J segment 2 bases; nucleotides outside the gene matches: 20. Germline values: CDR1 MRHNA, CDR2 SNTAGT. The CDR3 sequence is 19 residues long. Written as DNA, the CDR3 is TGTGCCAGCAGGAACCGGTACGGACAGGGTAAGTTTTCAAACTATGGCTACACCTTC. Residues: CASRNRYGQGKFSNYGYTF.